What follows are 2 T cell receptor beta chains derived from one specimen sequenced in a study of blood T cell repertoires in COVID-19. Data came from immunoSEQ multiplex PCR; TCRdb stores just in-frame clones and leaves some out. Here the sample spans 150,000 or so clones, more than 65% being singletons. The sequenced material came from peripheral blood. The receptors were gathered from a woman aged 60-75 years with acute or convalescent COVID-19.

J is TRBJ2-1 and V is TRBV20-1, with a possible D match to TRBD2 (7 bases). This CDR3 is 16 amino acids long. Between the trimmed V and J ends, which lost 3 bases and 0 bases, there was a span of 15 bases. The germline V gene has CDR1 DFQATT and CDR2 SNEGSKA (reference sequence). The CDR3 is CSASGRGQSSYNEQFF. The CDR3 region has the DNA TGCAGTGCTAGTGGGCGGGGGCAGAGCTCCTACAATGAGCAGTTCTTC.

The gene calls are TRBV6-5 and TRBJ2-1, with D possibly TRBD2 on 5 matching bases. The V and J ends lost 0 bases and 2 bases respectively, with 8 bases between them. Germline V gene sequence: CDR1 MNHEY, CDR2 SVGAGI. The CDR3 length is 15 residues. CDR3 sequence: CASSYSGAPYNEQFF. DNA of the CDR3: TGTGCCAGCAGTTACTCGGGAGCACCCTACAATGAGCAGTTCTTC.